These 10 T cell receptor beta chains were sequenced from one sample in a study of a mutant IDH1 vaccine in newly diagnosed glioma. No antigen is known for these receptors. The assay was immunoSEQ multiplex PCR, and TCRdb's table has in-frame clones only and misses some. The sample has some 71,000 clones; more than 75% are singletons. The time point denotes: week 35, safety follow-up. Topical imiquimod was applied with each vaccine dose, which held 300 ug of mutant IDH1 20-mer peptide. This specimen consisted of PBMCs, obtained from a glioma patient whose treatment included an IDH1 peptide vaccine. All receptors derive from a man aged 30 to 39 with glioma.

The sample holds one count of this clone. The chain combines TRBV10-2 with TRBJ2-2; a possible D gene is TRBD2 (6 bases). CDR1 is WSHSY, CDR2 SAAADI, per germline. The CDR3 is 13 residues long. V was pared by 8 bases and J by 6 bases, with 13 bases between. CDR3: CASQRRGAGELFF. In DNA, the CDR3 is TGCGCCAGCCAGAGGCGGGGAGCCGGGGAGCTGTTTTTT.

This rearrangement joins TRBV7-9 to TRBJ2-1, with TRBD2 matching over 7 bases. Unmatched junction bases numbered 20, after V lost 5 bases and J lost 13 bases. Per germline, CDR1 SEHNR and CDR2 FQNEAQ (reference sequence). The CDR3 covers 16 residues. CDR3 bases: TGTGCCAGCAGCCCTCCGAGAGCGAGCGGGGAATCCCCACAGTTCTTC. This sequence encodes CASSPPRASGESPQFF. The full variable domain, its missing parts supplied by reference TRBV7-9 and TRBJ2-1, is DTGVSQNPRHKITKRGQNVTFRCDPISEHNRLYWYRQTLGQGPEFLTYFQNEAQLEKSRLLSDRFSAERPKGSFSTLEIQRTEQGDSAMYLCASSPPRASGESPQFFGPGTRLTVL.

This rearrangement joins TRBV19 to TRBJ1-4; the D is unclear. V lost 1 base, J lost 5 bases, and 8 bases lay in between. The CDR3 contains 14 residues. Germline CDR1 is LNHDA and CDR2 is SQIVND (reference sequence). CDR3 loop: CASSIVERNEKLFF. CDR3 DNA sequence: TGTGCCAGTAGTATAGTAGAGAGGAATGAAAAACTGTTTTTT.

In its sample, this clone was seen once. The chain has TRBV4-3 and TRBJ1-3; 7 nucleotides line up with TRBD1. The CDR3 covers 20 residues. Trimming removed 0 bases from V and 0 bases from J; junction bases left unmatched: 14. Germline values: CDR1 LGHNA, CDR2 YSLEER. CDR3 sequence (DNA): TGCGCCAGCAGCCAAGATCCACAGGGGAGTATTCCTTACTCTGGAAACACCATATATTTT. Translated: CASSQDPQGSIPYSGNTIYF.

The V gene is TRBV7-6, the J gene TRBJ1-5; D remains unclear. The CDR3 spans 13 residues. Germline V gene data show CDR1 as SGHVS and CDR2 as FNYEAQ. Trimming shortened V by 2 bases and J by 4 bases, and 6 bases separated the two germline ends. The CDR3: CASSLSENQPQHF. The CDR3 DNA reads TGTGCCAGCAGCTTATCGGAAAATCAGCCCCAGCATTTT. The entire variable domain, with the rest obtained from reference TRBV7-6 and TRBJ1-5, is as follows: GAGVSQSPRYKVTKRGQDVALRCDPISGHVSLYWYRQALGQGPEFLTYFNYEAQQDKSGLPNDRFSAERPEGSISTLTIQRTEQRDSAMYRCASSLSENQPQHFGDGTRLSIL.

This chain connects TRBV19 to TRBJ1-5; D is undetermined. Trimming removed 3 bases at V and 7 bases at J, with 13 bases between. The CDR3 consists of 14 residues. Germline CDR1 LNHDA, CDR2 SQIVND (reference sequence). The chain's CDR3 is CASSMALYGQPQHF. The CDR3 nucleotides read TGTGCCAGTAGTATGGCCCTTTATGGGCAGCCCCAGCATTTT.

The rearrangement joins TRBV7-9 to TRBJ1-2; D not resolved. CDR3 length: 15 residues. Germline V CDR1 and CDR2: SEHNR, FQNEAQ (reference sequence). Trimming took 1 base from V and 6 from J, leaving 15 bases between them. CDR3: CASSLDRFMGNGYTF. CDR3 coding DNA: TGTGCCAGCAGCTTAGATAGGTTTATGGGGAATGGCTACACCTTC.

The chain uses TRBV2 and TRBJ1-5; the D gene is possibly TRBD1 (5 bases). Germline V gene data show CDR1 as SNHLY and CDR2 as FYNNEI. V was trimmed by 9 bases and J by 2 bases, leaving 17 bases between them. The CDR3 runs 15 residues. CDR3 sequence (DNA): TGTGCCAGTACCTGGGGGATTGGGCGCAATCAGCCCCAGCATTTT. Residues: CASTWGIGRNQPQHF.

The V call is TRBV6-6, the J call TRBJ1-2; D not certain. V shed 9 bases and J shed 5 bases, with 10 bases lying between them. The CDR3 contains 11 residues. The V gene's germline CDR1 is MNHNY and CDR2 SVGAGI (reference sequence). The CDR3 DNA reads TGTGCCAGTCGAGTAGGGTATGGCTACACCTTC. Translated: CASRVGYGYTF.

V gene TRBV27 combines with J gene TRBJ1-1, with a possible D match to TRBD1 (5 bases). This CDR3 is built from 15 residues. Germline V gives CDR1 MNHEY, CDR2 SMNVEV (reference sequence). Between the trimmed V and J ends, which lost 4 bases and 2 bases, there was a span of 14 bases. CDR3 in amino acids: CASSSTRDGNTEAFF. Here the CDR3 DNA reads TGTGCCAGCAGTTCGACGAGGGACGGAAACACTGAAGCTTTCTTT.